The 15 T cell receptor beta chains below were found in one sample sequenced in a study of T cells in Graves' hyperthyroidism and ophthalmopathy. RNA transcripts gave rise to amplified TCR beta CDR3 regions. The primer set for the first-round RT-PCR of the TCR CDR3 was HTBI. MiXCR was run by TCRdb on the multiplex PCR reads, yielding one entry per CDR3 protein. This table has approximately 560,000 distinct CDR3 sequences, about 45% appearing once. The specimen was peripheral blood or thyroid tissue (not recorded which). Receptors were obtained from a woman aged 18-29 years with Graves' hyperthyroidism.

The chain is built from TRBV29-1 and TRBJ2-5; 7 nucleotides align to TRBD1. V was clipped by 8 bases and J by 2 bases; unmatched bases: 8. From germline, CDR1 is SQVTM and CDR2 ANQGSEA. This CDR3 has 13 residues. Here the CDR3 reads CSHLGQEQETQYF. The CDR3 DNA sequence: TGCAGCCACCTTGGACAGGAGCAAGAGACCCAGTACTTC.

The chain recombines TRBV7-9 with TRBJ2-5, with D perhaps assigned TRBD1 or TRBD2 (6 bases each). The germline gives CDR1 SEHNR, CDR2 FQNEAQ (reference sequence). The CDR3 runs to 15 residues. Trimming shortened V by 5 bases and J by 5 bases, and 18 bases separated the two germline ends. The DNA for the CDR3 is TGTGCCAGCAGCCTAGGGGGGCCCCAAGGGGAGACCCAGTACTTC. Amino acid sequence: CASSLGGPQGETQYF.

The chain carries TRBV15 and TRBJ2-7; D is possibly TRBD1 (5 bases). V was pared by 3 bases and J by 2 bases, with 17 bases between. Germline CDR1 reads LNHNV; CDR2 reads YYDKDF (reference sequence). The CDR3 length is 16 residues. The CDR3 spells CATSSPDTRPTYEQYF. The CDR3 nucleotides are TGTGCCACCAGCAGCCCGGACACAAGGCCCACCTACGAGCAGTACTTC.

In its sample, this clonotype was seen a few times. V gene TRBV7-9 combines with J gene TRBJ2-5, with 11 bases identical to TRBD2. The CDR3 spans 16 residues. J was trimmed by 1 base and V by 6 bases; bases with no gene match: 7. Germline V gene data show CDR1 as SEHNR and CDR2 as FQNEAQ (reference sequence). This CDR3 reads CASSFGTSGFQETQYF. The CDR3 nucleotides read TGTGCCAGCAGTTTTGGGACTAGCGGCTTCCAAGAGACCCAGTACTTC. Variable domain in full (rest from reference TRBV7-9 and TRBJ2-5): DTGVSQNPRHKITKRGQNVTFRCDPISEHNRLYWYRQTLGQGPEFLTYFQNEAQLEKSRLLSDRFSAERPKGSFSTLEIQRTEQGDSAMYLCASSFGTSGFQETQYFGPGTRLLVL.

This clonotype was observed a few times. This chain uses TRBV7-2 with TRBJ1-1; possibly TRBD1 for D (5 bases). V was shortened by 6 bases and J by 1 base, with 12 bases between the two germline ends. Germline loops: CDR1 SGHTA, CDR2 FQGNSA. This CDR3 is built from 14 residues. CDR3 loop: CASRIGAGNTEAFF. The CDR3 DNA follows: TGTGCCAGCAGGATAGGGGCAGGGAACACTGAAGCTTTCTTT.

This rearrangement joins TRBV29-1 to TRBJ2-2; 8 positions agree with TRBD1. Per the germline V gene, CDR1 is SQVTM and CDR2 is ANQGSEA. The V gene end was trimmed by 6 bases and the J gene end by 1 base; junction bases not matched to a gene: 7. The CDR3 has 15 amino acids. This CDR3 is CSVNSGTGNTGELFF. CDR3 coding DNA: TGCAGCGTGAACTCCGGGACAGGGAACACCGGGGAGCTGTTTTTT.

In its sample, this clonotype was seen many times. The chain's CDR3 is CATGQGNSPLHF. In DNA form, the CDR3 reads TGTGCCACCGGACAGGGAAATTCACCCCTCCACTTT. The chain has TRBV10-3 and TRBJ1-6; the match to TRBD1 covers 8 bases. Per germline, CDR1 ENHRY and CDR2 SYGVKD. The CDR3 runs 12 residues. V was clipped by 10 bases and J by 7 bases; unmatched bases: 3.

This clonotype appeared many times. This rearrangement joins TRBV7-2 to TRBJ1-5; D is unresolved. V lost 1 base, J lost 5 bases, and 6 bases lay in between. Germline V gene lookup returns CDR1 SGHTA and CDR2 FQGNSA. The CDR3 contains 13 residues. CDR3 DNA sequence: TGTGCCAGCAGCTTAGGGCACTATCAGCCCCAGCATTTT. Amino acids: CASSLGHYQPQHF.

Of note for this clonotype: The junction shows a germline mismatch at one end, possibly a read error. This rearrangement joins TRBV20-1 to TRBJ1-5; 7 positions agree with TRBD1. CDR3 length equals 15 residues. The V gene's germline CDR1 is DFQATT and CDR2 SNEGSKA (reference sequence). The CDR3: CSARGAGQRNQLQHF. As DNA, the CDR3 is TGCAGTGCTAGAGGAGCGGGACAGCGAAATCAGCTCCAGCATTTT.

Notes on this clonotype: One end of the junction does not line up with germline, which may come from a read error. The rearrangement joins TRBV7-9 to TRBJ1-2; D is uncertain. The CDR3 loop spans 12 amino acids. Germline V gene sequence: CDR1 SEHNR, CDR2 FQNEAQ (reference sequence). The CDR3 coding sequence is TGTGCCAGCAGCTTAGGTGGCTATGGCTACGCCTTC. Translating it yields CASSLGGYGYAF.

This clonotype was detected a few times. This rearrangement joins TRBV19 to TRBJ1-2, with D possibly being TRBD1 (5 bases). There are 14 residues in the CDR3. CDR1 is LNHDA and CDR2 is SQIVND in the germline V gene (reference sequence). V lost 5 bases and J lost 4, with 14 bases in between. CDR3 sequence: CASSPQGARYGYTF. As DNA, the CDR3 is TGTGCCAGTAGTCCCCAAGGGGCCCGCTATGGCTACACCTTC.

This clonotype was picked up many times. The rearrangement uses TRBV7-9 and TRBJ1-1, with D uncertain. The V end was cut by 0 bases, the J end by 2 bases, with 10 bases between. CDR3 length: 15 residues. The germline gives CDR1 SEHNR, CDR2 FQNEAQ (reference sequence). This CDR3 is CASSLAQDLNTEAFF. The CDR3 bases are TGTGCCAGCAGCTTAGCTCAGGACTTAAACACTGAAGCTTTCTTT.

Regarding this clonotype: Being one base from a much bigger clone, this may be a read error. This sequence joins TRBV7-2 and TRBJ1-6; D might be TRBD1 (5 bases). Germline V gene sequence: CDR1 SGHTA, CDR2 FQGNSA. The CDR3 is 15 residues long. V was clipped by 8 bases and J by 9 bases, with 20 bases between them. CDR3 bases: TGTGCCAGCGGAAACCGGGGCACTCCTAGTTCACCCCTCCACTTT. This encodes CASGNRGTPSSPLHF.

This clonotype has only one observation. The V gene is TRBV29-1, the J gene TRBJ1-5; weak D call: TRBD1 (5 bases). The V end was cut by 8 bases, the J end by 6 bases, with 11 bases between. CDR3 size: 11 residues. CDR1 and CDR2 (germline): SQVTM, ANQGSEA. The CDR3 sequence is CSFRAAQPQHF. Here the CDR3 DNA reads TGCAGCTTCAGGGCGGCTCAGCCCCAGCATTTT.

This clonotype was observed a few times. The J gene is TRBJ2-7, the V gene TRBV29-1, with 8 positions matching TRBD2. The V gene's germline CDR1 is SQVTM and CDR2 ANQGSEA. The V gene end was trimmed by 2 bases and the J gene end by 4 bases; junction bases not matched to a gene: 13. The CDR3 runs to 16 residues. This chain's CDR3 is CSVEWGREGPSYEQYF. Written as DNA, the CDR3 is TGCAGCGTTGAATGGGGCCGGGAGGGCCCTTCGTACGAGCAGTACTTC.